This T cell receptor (beta chain) was observed in a study of blood T cell repertoires in COVID-19 (dated by TCRdb to the early 2020s). In terms of the full investigation: Samples covering the acute and convalescent phases of COVID-19 were provided by collaborators in the United States, Italy and Spain. The prospective study material was composed of cDNA or gDNA derived from T cells, B-cell-depleted T cells, or PBMCs. The dataset comprised deeply sampled blood TCRbeta repertoires from subjects exposed to, actively infected with, or recovered from COVID-19. A freely available public database, intended as a resource for researchers studying the immune response to SARS-CoV-2, is where the repertoires were released. The samples were drawn from two sources: the first 160 participants of the ongoing ImmuneRACE study, and fewer than 1,500 subjects contributed by 6 global collaborators. Nearly every sample came with metadata listing a de-identified subject ID, COVID-19 status, age in years and sex. Where HLA class I and class II types were available, the types were taken from metadata supplied by the sample provider, not from assay-based typing. The full study reports these points: The amount of clinical and demographic metadata varied by source and participant and was provided uncurated.

The CDR3 starts with the cysteine, ends with the phenylalanine, and has 19 residues. The only DNA kept is the CDR3, 57 bases in frame from the first base. Trimming accounts for 4 bases at V and 1 base at J, while the number of junction bases matched to no gene is 15. Looking up the germline V gene yields CDR1 MRHNA and CDR2 SNTAGT. Whole blood was collected in K2EDTA tubes by collaborating institutions according to the institutions' own protocols. For TCRbeta analysis, collaborators shipped samples as frozen whole blood, isolated PBMCs, or DNA extracted from either of those sample types. TCRbeta CDR3 regions were amplified from genomic DNA using the immunoSEQ Assay, a bias-controlled multiplex PCR. The study's processing was this. Within the assay, amplification of reference gene primers was used to estimate how many nucleated cells each sample contained. Sequence reads were collapsed and filtered to measure the absolute abundance of every unique TCRbeta CDR3 rearrangement. For each sample, productive Simpson clonality was calculated as the square root of Simpson's diversity index across productive rearrangements. Held by TCRdb, this immuneACCESS table contains in-frame sequences only and omits some clones. Under half of the omission traces to an unresolved V gene where checked; the cause of the rest is unknown. V, J and clone size are those of that table, while D and trimming were read from the DNA. The sample data list roughly 140,000 clones, and over 80% of these were observed just once. Of the sample, approximately 9.9% is held by the ten largest clones.

With respect to this clone: The antigen it binds to is not known. It has no much larger one-base neighbor in the sample; base qualities were not kept.

This sequence uses TRBV6-4 and TRBJ1-1, and TRBD1 aligns with 10 junction nucleotides. The sequencing input was peripheral blood. The receptor was isolated from a woman aged 80 or older with acute or convalescent COVID-19. The DNA sequence is given as TGTGCCAGCAGTGCTCCGGGACAGGGGACGGGATTGTCGAACACTGAAGCTTTCTTT. Translated, this is CASSAPGQGTGLSNTEAFF.